This record covers a single T cell receptor beta chain. Unmatched junction bases numbered 7, after V lost 5 bases and J lost 0 bases. The CDR3 runs to 17 residues. Germline V lookup: CDR1 SGHKS, CDR2 YYEKEE (reference sequence). The PCR ran on 60 Vbeta and 13 Jbeta primers. The method was immunoSEQ multiplex PCR; TCRdb's version includes in-frame clones alone and lacks a portion of them. The table lists more than 90,000 clones, 74% of them singletons. This sample was taken from a study of cytomegalovirus exposure and HLA in healthy donors. The sequencing sample was made of PBMCs. This TCR came from a woman aged 50 to 60 in good health and CMV-seropositive. J is TRBJ2-1 and V is TRBV5-5; 11 bases line up with TRBD1. Here the CDR3 reads CASRRDRGMSSYNEQFF. CDR3 bases: TGTGCCAGCAGACGGGACAGGGGGATGAGCTCCTACAATGAGCAGTTCTTC. Full variable domain (rest looked up from reference TRBV5-5 and TRBJ2-1): DAGVTQSPTHLIKTRGQQVTLRCSPISGHKSVSWYQQVLGQGPQFIFQYYEKEERGRGNFPDRFSARQFPNYSSELNVNALLLGDSALYLCASRRDRGMSSYNEQFFGPGTRLTVL.